Listed here is a single TCR beta chain. No antigen is known for it. No qualities accompany the bases; no much larger clone lies one base away. This entry comes from a study of cytomegalovirus exposure and HLA in healthy donors (dated by TCRdb to between 2016 and 2019). A note on the overall study: A later analysis indicated that the 120 or so validation repertoires were generated on the platform also employed for the 700 or so repertoires of the first cohort. A separate validation cohort of about 110 different subjects was used in addition to the roughly 620-subject first cohort. The study combined high-throughput TCR immunosequencing, statistical association of individual TCRs with disease status, and machine learning to predict cytomegalovirus infection status. The study aimed to test whether cataloging public T cell receptors could reveal signatures of past pathogen exposure. What the work shows at the level of the full study, not this receptor alone: The authors suggested that the approach could potentially be extended to other disease states and immunological phenotypes. All 120 or so repertoires were used to score co-occurrence in the validation cohort in a later analysis, because that analysis had no HLA typing for the cohort. The classifier was reported to diagnose cytomegalovirus status with high specificity and sensitivity in both the original cohort and the validation cohort. Most TCR sequences were observed very rarely across donors, whereas some public TCRs were present in many individuals. A few of the identified cytomegalovirus-associated TCR beta chains were confirmed in vitro to be specific for cytomegalovirus antigens. Of the cluster scores, 94% were above 0 in a later analysis, which found that TCRs clustered in the first cohort also tended to co-occur in the 120 or so validation repertoires. The study listed 170 or so TCR beta chains as associated with cytomegalovirus.

The germline V gene sets CDR1 to MNHEY and CDR2 to SVGAGI. Reading from cysteine to phenylalanine, the CDR3 counts 12 amino acids. Here the CDR3 DNA is all that survives: 36 bases in frame from base 1. V and J are trimmed by 9 bases and 8 bases, and the gene matches miss 6 bases of the junction. The receptor library was made with the immunoSEQ multiplex PCR assay. As for how the authors treated the data: A statistical classification framework was developed to diagnose cytomegalovirus status using the catalog of TCR beta chain sequences. TCRdb holds this immuneACCESS table with in-frame rearrangements only. Some clones are missing; in checked studies, unresolved V genes explain under half, and the rest has no known cause. That table supplies the V and J calls and clone size; D and trimming were determined from the DNA. The sample table lists 150,000 to 200,000 clones, around four fifths of them with a count of one. Under 2.5% of the sample is taken by the ten largest.

The donors were included in the validation cohort of roughly 120 subjects, a group kept apart from the roughly 610-subject first cohort. The TCR sequence derives from a man aged 25-40 years in good health and CMV-seropositive. The sequence joins TRBV6-5 to TRBJ1-4, with TRBD1 identical over 7 junction bases. Input material: PBMCs. For the CDR3, the sequence is CASKSGGEKLFF. The sequence in DNA is TGTGCCAGTAAATCAGGGGGAGAAAAACTGTTTTTT.